One sample yielded the 5 T cell receptor beta chains listed below, sequenced in a study of shared clonotypes between healthy human individuals. In the naive CD8 group, cells lacked CD45RO and were positively selected for CCR7, so terminally differentiated effector memory CD45RA+ cells were left out. Generated by immunoSEQ multiplex PCR, the TCRdb table keeps only in-frame clones and is missing some. Here the sample spans roughly 2,000,000 clones, about 95% being singletons. The sample comprised naive CD8+ T cells sorted from blood. The receptors shown here come from a man between 18 and 29 years old in good health.

The J gene is TRBJ2-5, the V gene TRBV28; D is possibly TRBD1 or TRBD2 (5 bases each). CDR3 size: 15 residues. Germline CDR1 MDHEN, CDR2 SYDVKM. The V and J ends lost 6 bases and 2 bases respectively, with 16 bases between them. CDR3 nucleotides: TGTGCCAGCAGCATAGTAGGGACGGCGCAAGAGACCCAGTACTTC. Amino acids: CASSIVGTAQETQYF. Full variable domain (missing parts from reference TRBV28 and TRBJ2-5): DVKVTQSSRYLVKRTGEKVFLECVQDMDHENMFWYRQDPGLGLRLIYFSYDVKMKEKGDIPEGYSVSREKKERFSLILESASTNQTSMYLCASSIVGTAQETQYFGPGTRLLVL.

CDR3 loop: CASSQDRDRDIQYF. As DNA, the CDR3 is TGCGCCAGCAGCCAGGACCGGGACAGGGATATTCAGTACTTC. J is TRBJ2-4 and V is TRBV4-3; 9 bases agree with TRBD1. CDR1 and CDR2 from the germline V gene are LGHNA and YSLEER. The junction had 7 bases not matched to a gene; V was cut back by 3 bases and J by 10 bases. CDR3 length equals 14 residues.

The chain combines TRBV27 with TRBJ2-7; no definite D call. V lost 1 base and J lost 2, with 24 bases in between. The CDR3 runs to 19 residues. Germline values: CDR1 MNHEY, CDR2 SMNVEV (reference sequence). CDR3 residues: CASSLFRSFGEGIPYEQYF. CDR3 DNA sequence: TGTGCCAGCAGTTTATTTCGGTCGTTTGGGGAAGGTATCCCCTACGAGCAGTACTTC.

The V gene is TRBV9, the J gene TRBJ2-5; D perhaps matches TRBD2 (6 bases). The CDR3 is made up of 16 amino acids. Trimming removed 4 bases from V and 5 bases from J, with 21 bases in between. Germline V gene lookup returns CDR1 SGDLS and CDR2 YYNGEE. The CDR3 DNA sequence: TGTGCCAGCAGCCCCTCCGGGCGGGGTTACAGCGAGACCCAGTACTTC. Protein: CASSPSGRGYSETQYF.

This chain uses TRBV13 with TRBJ2-1, with 11 bases matching TRBD1. Germline V lookup: CDR1 PRHDT, CDR2 FYEKMQ (reference sequence). V lost 4 bases, J lost 9 bases, and 8 bases stayed unmatched. This CDR3 comprises 15 residues. CDR3 sequence (DNA): TGTGCCAGCAGCTCCCGGGACAGGGGGAGTTCTGAGCAGTTCTTC. It encodes CASSSRDRGSSEQFF.